This entry lists 15 T cell receptor beta chains sequenced from one sample in a study of cytomegalovirus exposure and HLA in healthy donors. The PCR made use of 60 Vbeta and 13 Jbeta primers. Sequenced by immunoSEQ multiplex PCR; TCRdb stores in-frame clones only, minus some. The sample includes 110,000 to 150,000 clones. Sequences were obtained from PBMCs. These receptors were obtained from a middle-aged man in good health and CMV-seronegative.

This chain links TRBV7-2 with TRBJ2-7; unclear D gene. CDR3 length equals 13 residues. The germline V and J ends were trimmed by 2 bases and 4 bases, with 9 bases remaining between them. Germline-derived CDR1 and CDR2 are SGHTA and FQGNSA. The CDR3 nucleotides are TGTGCCAGCAGCTTACTTCGGTTTTACGAGCAGTACTTC. Its translation: CASSLLRFYEQYF. Full variable domain (outside the CDR3, taken from reference TRBV7-2 and TRBJ2-7): GAGVSQSPSNKVTEKGKDVELRCDPISGHTALYWYRQSLGQGLEFLIYFQGNSAPDKSGLPSDRFSAERTGGSVSTLTIQRTQQEDSAVYLCASSLLRFYEQYFGPGTRLTVT.

The chain joins TRBV5-1 to TRBJ2-2, with a possible D match to TRBD2 (5 bases). This CDR3 is built from 14 residues. CDR1 and CDR2 from the germline V gene are SGHRS and YFSETQ. V lost 0 bases, J lost 7 bases, and 10 bases lay in between. CDR3 in DNA: TGCGCCAGCAGCTTGGGGGCCGAGGGCGGGGAGCTGTTTTTT. This encodes CASSLGAEGGELFF.

V gene TRBV7-9 combines with J gene TRBJ2-1; TRBD1 matches at 8 bases. V shed 0 bases and J 5 bases; nucleotides not matched to a gene: 6. Germline lookup yields CDR1 SEHNR and CDR2 FQNEAQ (reference sequence). CDR3 length equals 16 residues. CDR3 in amino acids: CASSLAGRGPHNEQFF. Written as DNA, the CDR3 is TGTGCCAGCAGCTTAGCAGGCAGGGGGCCTCACAATGAGCAGTTCTTC.

Details on this clone: Within the sample, other DNA sequences also encode this same CDR3. The V and J genes are TRBV19 and TRBJ1-2; D ambiguous. The CDR3 runs 12 residues. Trimming pared 5 bases from V and 3 bases from J, leaving 7 bases between. The germline gives CDR1 LNHDA, CDR2 SQIVND (reference sequence). The CDR3 reads CASSPGDYGYTF. CDR3 nucleotide sequence: TGTGCCAGTAGTCCCGGGGACTATGGCTACACCTTC.

The chain uses TRBV29-1 and TRBJ2-5; possibly TRBD1 for D (7 bases). The germline V gene encodes CDR1 SQVTM and CDR2 ANQGSEA. V was clipped by 3 bases and J by 5 bases, with 10 bases between them. This CDR3 spans 12 amino acids. The CDR3 nucleotides read TGCAGCGTTGAGGCAGGGGGGGAGACCCAGTACTTC. It specifies CSVEAGGETQYF.

The chain employs TRBV28 and TRBJ2-7; TRBD1 matches at 8 bases. CDR3 length equals 15 residues. Trimming at V came to 2 bases and at J to 2 bases, leaving 5 bases not matched to a gene. CDR1 and CDR2 (germline): MDHEN, SYDVKM. CDR3 DNA sequence: TGTGCCAGCAGTTTAGGCAGGGGGCAGACCTACGAGCAGTACTTC. Translated: CASSLGRGQTYEQYF.

V usage is TRBV7-8 and J usage is TRBJ2-7; D might be TRBD1 (5 bases). Germline lookup yields CDR1 SGHVS and CDR2 FQNEAQ. Between the trimmed V and J ends, which lost 5 bases and 4 bases, there was a span of 15 bases. The CDR3 consists of 14 residues. The CDR3 DNA is TGTGCCAGCAGCCTAATCCAGGGCGTGTACGAGCAGTACTTC. It yields the protein CASSLIQGVYEQYF.

The rearrangement links TRBV13 to TRBJ2-1; D remains unclear. CDR1 is PRHDT, CDR2 FYEKMQ, per germline (reference sequence). The CDR3 extends over 12 amino acids. V dropped 6 bases and J dropped 6 bases, with 9 bases sitting between them. CDR3 sequence reads: CASSNRVNEQFF. As DNA, the CDR3 is TGTGCCAGCAGTAACCGGGTCAATGAGCAGTTCTTC.

V and J are TRBV4-1 and TRBJ1-6; D gene unclear. The V end was cut by 2 bases, the J end by 8 bases, with 16 bases between. The CDR3 loop spans 16 amino acids. Germline assignment: CDR1 MGHRA and CDR2 YSYEKL. The CDR3 here is CASSQLPDGSYSPLHF. The CDR3 nucleotides are TGCGCCAGCAGCCAACTTCCGGACGGGAGTTATTCACCCCTCCACTTT.

The J gene is TRBJ2-3, the V gene TRBV28; D gene ambiguous. The CDR3 sequence is 12 residues long. Germline-derived CDR1 and CDR2 are MDHEN and SYDVKM. V shed 4 bases and J shed 3 bases, with 5 bases lying between them. DNA of the CDR3: TGTGCCAGCAGTTCCCCAACAGATACGCAGTATTTT. Its protein product is CASSSPTDTQYF.

V gene TRBV4-1 combines with J gene TRBJ1-5; D is unclear. Trimming left V 0 bases short and J 5 bases short, with 14 bases between. The V gene's germline CDR1 is MGHRA and CDR2 YSYEKL. The CDR3 length is 16 residues. The CDR3 DNA sequence: TGCGCCAGCAGCCAAGATGGGCAGGTAGGTTATCAGCCCCAGCATTTT. It yields the protein CASSQDGQVGYQPQHF.

The J gene is TRBJ2-1, the V gene TRBV5-5; TRBD2 is a possible D gene (5 bases). The germline gives CDR1 SGHKS, CDR2 YYEKEE (reference sequence). This CDR3 is 15 amino acids long. The V end lost 3 bases, the J end lost 4 bases, and 14 bases lay between the germline ends. CDR3 sequence: CASSSPGSRYNEQFF. CDR3 sequence (DNA): TGTGCCAGCAGCTCGCCGGGGAGTCGGTACAATGAGCAGTTCTTC.

The CDR3 loop is CASSRAGFRIGPQHF. For the CDR3, the DNA is TGCGCCAGCAGTCGGGCAGGATTTCGAATCGGGCCCCAGCATTTT. This sequence joins TRBV23-1 and TRBJ1-5; D not resolved. TRBV23-1 is classed as an ORF, of uncertain function. This CDR3 comprises 15 residues. V was cut by 4 bases and J by 9 bases, with 19 bases left in between.

The CDR3 DNA is TGTGCCAGCAGCTCGCCGGGGGGGGGTACGAATAATTCACCCCTCCACTTT. It yields the protein CASSSPGGGTNNSPLHF. This chain joins TRBV21-1 and TRBJ1-6. TRBV21-1 represents a pseudogene. This CDR3 has 17 amino acids.

The chain couples TRBV11-3 to TRBJ2-3; 7 bases match TRBD2. Germline V gene data show CDR1 as SGHNT and CDR2 as YENEEA. The J segment lost 0 bases and the V segment lost 4 bases, leaving 7 bases of the junction unmatched. The CDR3 loop spans 16 amino acids. The CDR3 bases are TGTGCCAGCAGCTCGGGGGGAACTTTAAGCACAGATACGCAGTATTTT. Translation gives CASSSGGTLSTDTQYF.